Sequencing of this T cell receptor (beta chain) was carried out in a study of T cell repertoires in cytomegalovirus infection. In the study overall: Based on public TCR beta signatures, there were indications of CMV infection and of a matching HLA type.

Study-level results: Carriers of CMV and the relevant HLA type were discriminated by public TCR beta frequency.

V lost 4 bases and J 9 bases, leaving 13 bases between the germline ends. The CDR3 has 13 amino acids. Details on this clonotype: What it binds is unknown.

TCRdb called the reads again in MiXCR, with one record for every CDR3 protein. The table has 550,000 to 850,000 distinct CDR3 sequences, around 32% seen once. The sample consisted of cultured PBMCs, taken from culture after CMV antigen stimulation. The sequence came from a human donor in good health (CMV status not recorded). Some clones in this sample may be carry-over from other donors' samples. This chain links TRBV12-3 or TRBV12-4 with TRBJ1-5; D unclear. The CDR3 here is CASSSTAQWPQHF. CDR3 nucleotide sequence: TGTGCCAGCAGTTCGACTGCCCAGTGGCCCCAGCATTTT.